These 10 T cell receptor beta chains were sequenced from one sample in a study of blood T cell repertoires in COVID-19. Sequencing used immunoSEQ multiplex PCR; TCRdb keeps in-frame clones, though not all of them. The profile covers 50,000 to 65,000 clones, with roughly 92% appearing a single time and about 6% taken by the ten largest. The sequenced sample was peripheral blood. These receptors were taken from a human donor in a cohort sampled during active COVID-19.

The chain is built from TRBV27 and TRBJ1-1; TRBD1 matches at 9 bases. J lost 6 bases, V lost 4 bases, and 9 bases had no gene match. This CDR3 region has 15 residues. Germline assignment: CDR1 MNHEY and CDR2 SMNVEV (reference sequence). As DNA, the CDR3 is TGTGCCAGCAGTTCGTCCCGCCGGGACAGGGCTGAAGCTTTCTTT. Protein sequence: CASSSSRRDRAEAFF.

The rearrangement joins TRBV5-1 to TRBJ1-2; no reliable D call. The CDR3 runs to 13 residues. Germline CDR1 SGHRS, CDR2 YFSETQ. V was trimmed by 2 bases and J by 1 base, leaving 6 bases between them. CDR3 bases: TGCGCCAGCAGCTTTGAGAGTAACTATGGCTACACCTTC. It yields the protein CASSFESNYGYTF. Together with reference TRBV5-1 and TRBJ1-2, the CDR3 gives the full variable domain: KAGVTQTPRYLIKTRGQQVTLSCSPISGHRSVSWYQQTPGQGLQFLFEYFSETQRNKGNFPGRFSGRQFSNSRSEMNVSTLELGDSALYLCASSFESNYGYTFGSGTRLTVV.

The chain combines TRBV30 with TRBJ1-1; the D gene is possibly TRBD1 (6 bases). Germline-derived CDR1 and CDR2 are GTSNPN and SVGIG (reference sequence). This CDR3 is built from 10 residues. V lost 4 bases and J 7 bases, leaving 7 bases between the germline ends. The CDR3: CAWKDSEAFF. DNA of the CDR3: TGTGCCTGGAAGGACAGTGAAGCTTTCTTT.

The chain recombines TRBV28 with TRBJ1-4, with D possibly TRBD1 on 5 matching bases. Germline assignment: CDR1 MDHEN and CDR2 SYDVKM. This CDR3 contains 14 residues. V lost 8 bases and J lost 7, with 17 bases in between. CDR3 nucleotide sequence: TGTGCCAGCCAATCGGGGGGAGGAAGTGAAAAACTGTTTTTT. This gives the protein CASQSGGGSEKLFF.

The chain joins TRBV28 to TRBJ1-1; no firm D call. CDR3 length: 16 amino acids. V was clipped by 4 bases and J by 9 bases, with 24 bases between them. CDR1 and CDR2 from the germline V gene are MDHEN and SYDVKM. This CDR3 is CASSSRRSKRLAQAFF. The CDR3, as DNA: TGTGCCAGCAGTTCCCGACGCAGTAAGAGGCTTGCCCAAGCTTTCTTT.

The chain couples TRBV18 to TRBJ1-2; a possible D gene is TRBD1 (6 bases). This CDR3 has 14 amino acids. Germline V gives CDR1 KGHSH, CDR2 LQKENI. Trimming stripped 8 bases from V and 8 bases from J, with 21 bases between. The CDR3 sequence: CASAATRTEGGYTF. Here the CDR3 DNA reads TGTGCCAGCGCAGCAACCCGGACAGAGGGGGGCTACACCTTC.

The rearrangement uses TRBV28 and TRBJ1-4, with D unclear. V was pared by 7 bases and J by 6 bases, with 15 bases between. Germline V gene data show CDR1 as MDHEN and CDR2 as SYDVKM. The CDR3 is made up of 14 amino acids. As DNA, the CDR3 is TGTGCCAGCACCCTCTCTGGAGGGTATGAAAAACTGTTTTTT. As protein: CASTLSGGYEKLFF.

The CDR3: CASRRQQQGNTEAFF. The CDR3 coding sequence is TGTGCCAGCCGCCGCCAACAACAGGGAAACACTGAAGCTTTCTTT. The chain joins TRBV27 to TRBJ1-1, with D possibly matching TRBD1 (6 bases). The germline CDR1 and CDR2 sequences are MNHEY and SMNVEV (reference sequence). Deletions cut 8 bases from V and 2 bases from J, with 18 bases between. This CDR3 contains 15 residues.

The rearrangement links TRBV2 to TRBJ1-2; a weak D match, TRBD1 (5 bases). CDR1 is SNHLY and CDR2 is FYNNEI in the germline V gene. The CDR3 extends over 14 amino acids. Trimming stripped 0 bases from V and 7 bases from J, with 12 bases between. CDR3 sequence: CASSEAFRGSGYTF. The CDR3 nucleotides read TGTGCCAGCAGTGAAGCGTTTAGGGGTAGTGGCTACACCTTC.

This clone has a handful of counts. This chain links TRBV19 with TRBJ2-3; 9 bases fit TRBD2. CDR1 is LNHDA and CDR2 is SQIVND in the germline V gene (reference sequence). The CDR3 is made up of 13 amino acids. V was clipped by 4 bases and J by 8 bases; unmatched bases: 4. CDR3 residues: CASSSGRAGTQYF. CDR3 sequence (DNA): TGTGCCAGTAGTAGCGGGAGGGCCGGTACGCAGTATTTT.